The rows below give T cell receptor beta chains drawn from one sample of a study of blood T cell repertoires in COVID-19. Sequencing used immunoSEQ multiplex PCR; TCRdb keeps in-frame clones, though not all of them. Of 40,000 or so clones in the sample, 80% to 90% were seen once. Sequencing input: peripheral blood. These receptors originate from a young man with active or convalescent COVID-19. CDR3s include the opening cysteine and the closing phenylalanine or tryptophan. Each record gives: J gene, D gene, clone size, V gene, CDR3 protein, CDR3 DNA. The D gene is left open where the match is weak. Clone size is not always given. Where it is, it says once, few, many or a class for expanded clones.

>TRBJ1-5|TRBD1|-|TRBV7-8
CASSLRGTGEYSNQPQHF
TGTGCCAGCAGCCTACGCGGGACAGGAGAATATAGCAATCAGCCCCAGCATTTT
>TRBJ1-3|-|-|TRBV19
CASSGTDSGNTIYF
TGTGCCAGTAGTGGTACAGACTCTGGAAACACCATATATTTT
>TRBJ1-5|-|-|TRBV10-3
CAISGDQTEGQPQHF
TGTGCCATCAGTGGTGACCAAACGGAGGGTCAGCCCCAGCATTTT
>TRBJ1-3|TRBD1|-|TRBV20-1
CSASNRGNVYGNTIYF
TGCAGTGCTAGTAACAGGGGGAATGTCTATGGAAACACCATATATTTT
>TRBJ1-4|-|once|TRBV28
CASRSPRSATNEKLFF
TGTGCCAGCAGGTCCCCCCGATCAGCAACTAATGAAAAACTGTTTTTT
>TRBJ2-7|TRBD2|-|TRBV7-2
CASSQTLGGGSGEQYF
TGTGCCAGCAGCCAAACGCTCGGGGGGGGCTCTGGCGAGCAGTACTTC
>TRBJ1-1|-|-|TRBV19
CASSVPGYTEAFF
TGTGCCAGTAGTGTCCCAGGGTACACTGAAGCTTTCTTT
>TRBJ1-1|-|-|TRBV2
CASGGTEAFF
TGTGCCAGCGGAGGAACTGAAGCTTTCTTT
>TRBJ1-4|TRBD1|-|TRBV11-3
CASSNYRGRDEKLFF
TGTGCCAGCAGCAATTACAGGGGGCGCGATGAAAAACTGTTTTTT
>TRBJ1-5|-|-|TRBV28
CASSLIGRGNSNQPQHF
TGTGCCAGCAGTTTAATTGGCAGGGGAAATAGCAATCAGCCCCAGCATTTT
>TRBJ1-1|-|once|TRBV5-1
CASSSHRPNTEAFF
TGCGCCAGCAGCAGTCACAGGCCGAACACTGAAGCTTTCTTT
>TRBJ1-2|-|-|TRBV2
CASSEGTGLDGYTF
TGTGCCAGCAGTGAAGGAACAGGTCTGGATGGCTACACCTTC
>TRBJ2-3|-|-|TRBV25-1
CASSPRTARGQYF
TGTGCCAGCAGCCCCCGGACAGCTCGGGGGCAGTATTTT
>TRBJ1-2|-|-|TRBV4-1
CASSQGNPGAGNYGYTF
TGCGCCAGCAGCCAAGGGAACCCAGGGGCAGGGAACTATGGCTACACCTTC
>TRBJ1-3|-|-|TRBV18
CASSSLDSSGNTIYF
TGTGCCAGCTCATCCCTGGACAGCTCTGGAAACACCATATATTTT
>TRBJ1-1|TRBD1|-|TRBV7-9
CASSGTGWNEAFF
TGTGCCAGCAGCGGGACAGGGTGGAATGAAGCTTTCTTT
>TRBJ1-2|TRBD1|-|TRBV14
CASSQTRQGFYGYTF
TGTGCCAGCAGCCAAACCAGACAGGGGTTCTATGGCTACACCTTC
>TRBJ1-1|-|once|TRBV5-5
CASSLGKGGNTEAFF
TGTGCCAGCAGCTTGGGGAAAGGGGGGAACACTGAAGCTTTCTTT
>TRBJ1-5|-|-|TRBV6-4
CASPGVSRIGQPQHF
TGTGCCAGCCCGGGGGTTTCTCGAATAGGTCAGCCCCAGCATTTT
>TRBJ2-2|TRBD2|-|TRBV7-8
CASSLSGLAGSPRAGELFF
TGTGCCAGCAGCTTATCGGGACTAGCGGGCTCTCCCAGGGCCGGGGAGCTGTTTTTT
>TRBJ2-3|-|-|TRBV19
CASSMGRADTQYF
TGTGCCAGTAGTATGGGGCGAGCAGATACGCAGTATTTT
>TRBJ2-7|TRBD1|-|TRBV18
CASSPRTGDYEQYF
TGTGCCAGCTCACCTCGGACAGGGGACTACGAGCAGTACTTC
>TRBJ2-2|-|-|TRBV7-2
CASSQVAGGGELFF
TGTGCCAGCAGCCAGGTTGCGGGTGGCGGGGAGCTGTTTTTT
>TRBJ2-1|TRBD2|-|TRBV27
CASRIQTSSYNEQFF
TGTGCCAGCAGAATACAGACTAGCAGCTACAATGAGCAGTTCTTC
>TRBJ1-1|TRBD1|-|TRBV27
CASSRKGTGWTEAFF
TGTGCCAGCAGCCGGAAAGGGACAGGGTGGACTGAAGCTTTCTTT
>TRBJ1-1|-|-|TRBV9
CASSVGTRTEAFF
TGTGCCAGCAGCGTAGGTACCAGAACTGAAGCTTTCTTT
>TRBJ2-1|-|-|TRBV29-1
CSVGTRGNNEQFF
TGCAGCGTTGGAACTAGGGGGAACAATGAGCAGTTCTTC
>TRBJ2-3|TRBD1|-|TRBV11-2
CASGRTGITDTQYF
TGTGCCAGCGGCAGGACAGGGATAACAGATACGCAGTATTTT
>TRBJ1-1|TRBD1|-|TRBV7-8
CASSLGAQGVGTEAFF
TGTGCCAGCAGCTTAGGGGCACAGGGGGTTGGGACTGAAGCTTTCTTT
>TRBJ2-5|TRBD2|-|TRBV12-3/TRBV12-4
CASSLAGRGTQYF
TGTGCCAGCAGCCTAGCGGGGCGGGGGACCCAGTACTTC
>TRBJ1-6|-|-|TRBV18
CASSPSQALYNSPLHF
TGTGCCAGCTCACCGTCACAGGCTCTCTATAATTCACCCCTCCACTTT
>TRBJ1-2|-|-|TRBV10-2
CATGDTHYGYTF
TGCGCCACTGGCGACACGCACTATGGCTACACCTTC
>TRBJ1-2|TRBD1|once|TRBV10-3
CAISESKGALIGYTF
TGTGCCATCAGTGAGTCTAAGGGGGCGTTAATCGGCTACACCTTC
>TRBJ2-7|-|-|TRBV12-5
CASGANGAYEQYF
TGTGCTAGTGGGGCGAATGGAGCCTACGAGCAGTACTTC
>TRBJ1-2|-|-|TRBV4-3
CASSHGQNYGYTF
TGCGCCAGCAGCCATGGACAGAACTATGGCTACACCTTC
>TRBJ2-1|TRBD1|-|TRBV7-8
CASSRDRGHNEQFF
TGTGCCAGCAGCAGGGACAGGGGACACAATGAGCAGTTCTTC
>TRBJ1-5|-|-|TRBV2
CASSESYSNQPQHF
TGTGCCAGCAGTGAATCTTATAGCAATCAGCCCCAGCATTTT
>TRBJ2-2|-|-|TRBV2
CASTLGSYYTGELFF
TGTGCCAGCACCCTCGGGTCTTACTACACCGGGGAGCTGTTTTTT
>TRBJ2-3|-|-|TRBV5-4
CASSRAGSTDTQYF
TGTGCCAGCAGCCGAGCGGGTAGCACAGATACGCAGTATTTT
>TRBJ2-3|TRBD2|few|TRBV7-6
CASTLVPSGGSTDTQYF
TGTGCCAGCACCCTAGTTCCTAGCGGGGGAAGCACAGATACGCAGTATTTT
>TRBJ2-1|TRBD2|once|TRBV9
CASSVGRGGADNEQFF
TGTGCCAGCAGCGTAGGTCGCGGGGGGGCAGACAATGAGCAGTTCTTC
>TRBJ1-4|TRBD1|-|TRBV7-2
CASSLSTGSREKLFF
TGTGCCAGCAGCTTGTCGACAGGGTCTCGAGAAAAACTGTTTTTT
>TRBJ1-1|-|few|TRBV5-5
CASSEPRRGTEAFF
TGTGCCAGCAGCGAGCCGCGGCGGGGCACTGAAGCTTTCTTT
>TRBJ1-5|TRBD1|-|TRBV5-8
CASSLVNRGSRNQPQHF
TGTGCCAGCAGCTTGGTGAACAGGGGTTCCAGGAATCAGCCCCAGCATTTT
>TRBJ1-5|-|-|TRBV7-2
CASRTEGNQPQHF
TGTGCCAGCCGGACGGAGGGCAATCAGCCCCAGCATTTT
>TRBJ1-2|-|-|TRBV7-6
CASSPLGEGGGYTF
TGTGCCAGCAGCCCCCTCGGGGAAGGAGGCGGCTACACCTTC
>TRBJ1-2|-|-|TRBV25-1
CASSVKGTSYGYTF
TGTGCCAGCAGTGTAAAGGGGACAAGCTATGGCTACACCTTC
>TRBJ1-5|TRBD1|-|TRBV12-5
CASGPEGAQPQHF
TGTGCTAGTGGTCCCGAGGGGGCTCAGCCCCAGCATTTT
>TRBJ1-3|-|few|TRBV5-1
CASSLATGHPGNTIYF
TGCGCCAGCAGCTTGGCCACAGGCCACCCTGGAAACACCATATATTTT
>TRBJ1-1|-|-|TRBV21-1
CASSNRVVGSSLTEAFF
TGTGCCAGCAGCAACAGGGTGGTGGGGTCATCACTCACTGAAGCTTTCTTT
>TRBJ2-1|TRBD2|-|TRBV4-2
CASSHGTSDYNEQFF
TGTGCCAGCAGCCATGGGACTAGCGACTACAATGAGCAGTTCTTC
>TRBJ2-5|-|-|TRBV9
CASSVAVSAPLYF
TGTGCCAGCAGCGTAGCGGTTAGTGCGCCCTTATACTTC
>TRBJ2-3|-|-|TRBV15
CATSRGRGQNTDTQYF
TGTGCCACCAGCAGAGGGAGGGGTCAGAACACAGATACGCAGTATTTT
>TRBJ1-1|-|-|TRBV5-4
CASSSGLQNTEAFF
TGTGCCAGCAGCTCGGGACTCCAGAACACTGAAGCTTTCTTT
>TRBJ2-1|TRBD1|-|TRBV5-4
CASRQEGQGVYNEQFF
TGTGCCAGCAGACAGGAGGGACAGGGGGTCTACAATGAGCAGTTCTTC
>TRBJ2-7|TRBD1|-|TRBV7-9
CASSPPGTGAYEQYF
TGTGCCAGCAGCCCACCCGGGACAGGGGCCTACGAGCAGTACTTC